This TCR beta chain comes out of a study of cytomegalovirus exposure and HLA in healthy donors (dated by TCRdb to the late 2010s). A note on the overall study: An earlier analysis of about 560 of the donors reported approximately 280 Gb of sequence data and about 120 million unique TCR beta sequences obtained from approximately 180 million T cells. Roughly 300 gigabases of sequencing data and approximately 84 million unique TCR sequences were included in an early release covering around 650 HLA-typed donors. Of the approximately 400 genotyped donors, more than 75% were placed in the genetic ancestry cluster associated with self-reported Caucasian donors. The study was designed to test whether signatures of past pathogen exposure could be identified by cataloging public T cell receptors. Using immunosequencing, the study profiled T cell repertoires from about 650 subjects and related those repertoires to cytomegalovirus serostatus. Along with the approximately 700-subject first cohort, a separate validation cohort of 120 different subjects was used. To predict cytomegalovirus infection status, the study combined high-throughput TCR immunosequencing, statistical association of individual TCRs with disease status, and machine learning. In a later analysis, previously published TCR beta repertoires from several hundred donors were re-analyzed and high-resolution HLA genotyping was added so that TCR occurrence patterns could be studied. Rather than drawing on any new phenotypic data, the later analysis identified candidate immune exposures from TCR beta sequences and the way those sequences occurred across donors. To decide whether each TCR beta V gene segment behaved as functional or pseudogenic, an earlier analysis of fewer than 750 of the donors relied on high-throughput TCR beta sequencing. Donor age, sex, ethnicity and CMV serostatus were compiled together with the repertoire data. In a later genetic analysis, genome-wide SNP genotypes for about 65% of the roughly 670 donors were used, and that subset was treated as a discovery cohort. Every repertoire in the discovery cohort had been generated on one and the same sequencing platform. HLA typing included class I and class II loci at four-digit resolution. The number of donors typed differed by locus, with 629-630 for A, B, C, DRB1 and DQB1, 522 for DQA1, under 610 for DPA1, and some 440 for DPB1. Roughly 5 DR-DQ haplotypes were handled as single units for association and clustering because linkage in the cohort was strong. Across roughly 420 genotyped donors of the cohort, an average of about 240,000 unique TCR beta nucleotide sequences per donor were sequenced, and 15% to 20% of those sequences were non-productive. Overall results and qualifications from the work: A later genetic analysis reported fewer N-insertions in productive TCRs among donors in an Asian-associated ancestry cluster than the roughly 700-donor mean. An earlier analysis of roughly 570 of the donors showed that most TCR beta V segments appeared in productive rearrangements either about 87% or about 30% of the time, which broadly matched IMGT annotations. According to a later analysis, TCR association rates differed among HLA loci, with DRB1 alleles showing the most associated TCRs and HLA-C alleles showing the fewest. In both the original and validation cohorts, the classifier was reported to diagnose cytomegalovirus status with high specificity and sensitivity. Because HLA typing was missing for some donors at each locus, association tests included only the typed subset. The sequencing pipeline was judged likely to have produced a cluster of highly shared sequence variants as a technical artifact. When HLA alleles, especially DR and DQ, strongly co-occurred, attributing TCR associations to individual alleles was difficult. A later genetic analysis associated a missense DCLRE1C variant with V-gene and J-gene trimming of TCR beta chains, and an independent cohort replicated the association. At a false discovery rate of 0.05, a later analysis linked approximately 18,000 TCR beta sequences to specific HLA alleles. In vitro tests confirmed that a few of the cytomegalovirus-associated TCR beta chains recognize cytomegalovirus antigens. Because the 87-base-pair reads could not distinguish some IMGT-functional V segments, including TRBV6-2 and TRBV6-3, those segments were excluded. Presence/absence analyses assumed roughly uniform sequencing depth across donors, an assumption that may not hold. The study listed 164 TCR beta chains as associated with cytomegalovirus. A further reported finding was that TCR beta sequences accurately predicted the HLA-A and HLA-B alleles for most subjects in the first cohort. In a later analysis, several top co-occurrence clusters were reported to appear linked to parvovirus B19, influenza, CMV and Epstein-Barr virus. According to the authors, the approach could potentially be generalized to other disease states and immunological phenotypes. A later analysis found that most CMV-associated TCR beta chains appeared HLA-restricted, with HLA associations seemingly driven largely by CMV exposure. Correlated functional status among segregating V segments might reflect linkage disequilibrium, but an unknown experimental factor could not be ruled out. This cohort had only TCR beta chains sequenced, and the lack of alpha or paired-chain data limited which features could be detected. The earlier analysis of approximately 590 of the donors excluded 15 to 20 rarely observed V segments, including chromosome 9 orphons, because counts were too low. CMV serostatus was the only immune exposure information available for the cohort. Across donors, most TCR sequences were observed very rarely, whereas some public TCRs were present in many individuals. In a later analysis, HLA-associated TCR beta chains were found to be more clonally expanded and to have lower generation probabilities than equally common non-associated chains.

As to this clone: Its antigen is not yet known. No base-level quality is on record; no much larger clone is a single base apart.

The library was made by the immunoSEQ multiplex PCR assay. A mixture of 60 forward primers for TCR Vbeta segments and 13 reverse primers for TCR Jbeta segments was used in the multiplex PCR. The CDR3 region of rearranged TCR beta genes was amplified from genomic DNA by a multiplex PCR assay. Amplified TCR beta libraries were sequenced as 87-base-pair reads on the Illumina HiSeq System. Processing in the source paper ran as follows. A later analysis counted approximately 76 million unique TCR beta chains across the 550 to 700 repertoires, and 10 million to 11 million of these chains were shared by at least two donors. Raw reads were error-corrected and collapsed into unique sequences with a nearest-neighbor algorithm that merged closely related sequences to remove PCR and sequencing errors. V, D and J gene segments were assigned by aligning CDR3 sequences to IMGT reference sequences. For a sequence to be retained, a match of at least six nucleotides to both a V gene segment and a J gene segment was required. Rearrangements were classified as productive when the CDR3 lacked stop codons and remained in frame with V and J, and all other rearrangements were classified as non-productive. Following IMGT convention, CDR3 was defined as the stretch from the second conserved V-encoded cysteine to the conserved J-encoded phenylalanine. Sequences without an unambiguous match to a single V gene segment were excluded from the earlier analysis of 500 to 700 of the donors. An earlier analysis of almost 600 of the donors classified V segments as functional when productive rearrangements were above 56.7% and as segregating when the standard deviation between donors was above 5%. A statistical classification framework was built to diagnose cytomegalovirus status from the catalog of TCR beta chain sequences. V and J gene assignment, in a later analysis, came from comparing TCR nucleotide sequences with IMGT/GENE-DB human TR gene sequences. In a later analysis, CDR3 sequences and most-parsimonious VDJ recombination scenarios were assigned using the TCRdist pipeline. A later analysis defined each TCR beta chain by its CDR3 amino acid sequence plus V-gene family, and excluded reads lacking a unique V-gene family. A later analysis removed 500 to 600 highly shared, low-generation-probability nucleotide sequences to deal with suspected cross-contamination and a sequencing artifact. A later analysis calculated a clonal expansion index for each public chain from normalized within-repertoire ranks of inferred template counts. In a later analysis, generation probabilities were computed with a VDJ recombination model fitted to out-of-frame rearrangements, and the resulting probabilities were checked against IGoR. In a later analysis, hypergeometric tests were used to score TCR-TCR, TCR-HLA and TCR-CMV co-occurrence, with a repertoire-size bias correction applied to TCR pairs. In a later analysis, false discovery rates were estimated by permuting HLA or CMV assignments 20 times. In a later analysis, co-occurring TCRs were grouped using DBSCAN, with TCRdist sequence similarity added in when clustering inside HLA-allele-positive subsets. Repertoires with fewer than 30,000 or more than 120,000 public chains, plus five repertoires with anomalous nucleotide sharing, were excluded from co-occurrence clustering. Drawn from immuneACCESS, this table holds only the in-frame rearrangements with V and J called that TCRdb kept. Clones are partly lost; checked studies trace under half to an unresolved V gene and leave the rest unexplained. V and J calls and clone size are those listed in that table; D and trimming were worked out from the DNA. The sample table shows 180,000 or so clones, and roughly 79% are seen once. Clones ranked in the top ten supply 5% to 8% of the sample.

CDR1 and CDR2 were assigned from the germline V gene as SGHTA and FQGNSA. CDR3 length: 15 amino acids, cysteine to phenylalanine. Left in the record is the CDR3 DNA by itself, 45 bases read in frame from the first base. V is clipped by 3 bases and J by 3 bases, and the sequence between their germline boundaries is 13 bases long. In total, around 600 healthy bone marrow donors made up the cohort. At the time of sampling, every cohort member was nominally healthy, though immune exposures that went unrecorded were likely present. The donor tested CMV seropositive, placing the donor among the approximately 310 seropositive members of the cohort. A peripheral blood sample was collected from each donor, and TCR beta sequencing was performed on peripheral blood mononuclear cells. Genomic DNA extraction from the blood cell samples was performed with the Qiagen DNeasy Blood Extraction Kit.

The source material was PBMCs. The chain employs TRBV7-2 and TRBJ2-3, and possibly TRBD2, on 5 matching bases. The source is a man in his forties in good health and CMV-seropositive. CDR3 reads: CASSFRLGSTDTQYF. The DNA sequence is given as TGTGCCAGCAGCTTTAGGCTAGGGAGTACAGATACGCAGTATTTT.